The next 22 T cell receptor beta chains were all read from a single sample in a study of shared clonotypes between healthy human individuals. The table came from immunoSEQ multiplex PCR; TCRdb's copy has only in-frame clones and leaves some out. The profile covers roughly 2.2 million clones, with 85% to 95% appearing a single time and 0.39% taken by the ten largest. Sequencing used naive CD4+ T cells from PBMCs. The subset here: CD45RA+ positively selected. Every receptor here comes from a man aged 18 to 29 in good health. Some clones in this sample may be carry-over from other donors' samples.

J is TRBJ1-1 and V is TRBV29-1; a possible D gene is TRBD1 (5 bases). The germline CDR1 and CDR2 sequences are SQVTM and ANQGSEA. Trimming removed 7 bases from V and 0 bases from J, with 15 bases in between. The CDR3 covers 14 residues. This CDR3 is CSALGGQMNTEAFF. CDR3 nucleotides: TGCAGCGCGCTGGGGGGTCAAATGAACACTGAAGCTTTCTTT.

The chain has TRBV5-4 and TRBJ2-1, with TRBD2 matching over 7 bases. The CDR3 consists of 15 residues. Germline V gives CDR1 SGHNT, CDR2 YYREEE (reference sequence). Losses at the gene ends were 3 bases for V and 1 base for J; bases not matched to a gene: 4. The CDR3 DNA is TGTGCCAGCAGCTCTAGCGGAGCTTCCTACAATGAGCAGTTCTTC. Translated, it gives CASSSSGASYNEQFF.

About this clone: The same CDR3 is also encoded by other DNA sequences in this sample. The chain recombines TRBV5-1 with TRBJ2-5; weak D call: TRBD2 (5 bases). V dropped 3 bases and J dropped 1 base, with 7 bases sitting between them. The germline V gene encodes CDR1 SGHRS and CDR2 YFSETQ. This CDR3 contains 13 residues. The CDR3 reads CASSSGIQETQYF. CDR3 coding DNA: TGCGCCAGCAGCTCGGGAATCCAAGAGACCCAGTACTTC.

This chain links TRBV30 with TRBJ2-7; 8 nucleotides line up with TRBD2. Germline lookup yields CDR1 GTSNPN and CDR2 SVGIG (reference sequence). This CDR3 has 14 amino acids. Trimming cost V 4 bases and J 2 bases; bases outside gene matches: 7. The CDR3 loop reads CAWTIGGATYEQYF. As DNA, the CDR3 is TGTGCCTGGACAATCGGGGGGGCCACCTACGAGCAGTACTTC.

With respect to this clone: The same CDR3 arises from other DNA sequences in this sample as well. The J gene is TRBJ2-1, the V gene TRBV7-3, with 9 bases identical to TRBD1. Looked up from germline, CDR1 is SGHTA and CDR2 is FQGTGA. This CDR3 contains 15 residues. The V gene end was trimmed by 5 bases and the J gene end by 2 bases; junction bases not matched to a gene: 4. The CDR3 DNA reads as TGTGCCAGCAGCCTAGACAGGGGGGCCTACAATGAGCAGTTCTTC. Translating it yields CASSLDRGAYNEQFF.

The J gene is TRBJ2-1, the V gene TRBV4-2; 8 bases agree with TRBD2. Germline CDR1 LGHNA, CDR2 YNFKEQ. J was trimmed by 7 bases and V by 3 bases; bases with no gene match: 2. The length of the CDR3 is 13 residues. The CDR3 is CASSQSGGNEQFF. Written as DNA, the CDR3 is TGTGCCAGCAGCCAGAGCGGGGGTAATGAGCAGTTCTTC.

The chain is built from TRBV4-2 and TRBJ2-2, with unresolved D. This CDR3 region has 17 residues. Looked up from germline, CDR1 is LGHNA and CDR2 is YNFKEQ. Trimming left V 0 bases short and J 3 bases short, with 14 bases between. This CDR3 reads CASSQEVVLADTGELFF. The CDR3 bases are TGTGCCAGCAGCCAAGAAGTGGTCCTGGCGGACACCGGGGAGCTGTTTTTT.

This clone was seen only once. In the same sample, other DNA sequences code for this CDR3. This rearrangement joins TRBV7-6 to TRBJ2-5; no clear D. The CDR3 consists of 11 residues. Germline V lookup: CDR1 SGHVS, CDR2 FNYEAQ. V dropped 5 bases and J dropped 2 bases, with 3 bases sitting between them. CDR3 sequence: CASSRQETQYF. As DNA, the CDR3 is TGTGCCAGCAGCCGGCAAGAGACCCAGTACTTC.

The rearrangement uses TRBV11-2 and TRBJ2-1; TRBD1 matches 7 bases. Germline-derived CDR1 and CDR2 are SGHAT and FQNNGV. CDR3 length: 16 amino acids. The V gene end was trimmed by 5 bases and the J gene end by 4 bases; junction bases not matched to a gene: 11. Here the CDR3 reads CASSLLRGQLYNEQFF. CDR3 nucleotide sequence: TGTGCCAGCAGCCTCCTTCGGGGACAGTTGTACAATGAGCAGTTCTTC.

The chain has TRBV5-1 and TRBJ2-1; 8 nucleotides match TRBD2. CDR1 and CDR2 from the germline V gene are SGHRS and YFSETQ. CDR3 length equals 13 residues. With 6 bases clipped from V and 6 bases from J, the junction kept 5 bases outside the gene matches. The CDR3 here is CASTGGPSNEQFF. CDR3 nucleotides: TGCGCCAGCACGGGAGGGCCCTCCAATGAGCAGTTCTTC.

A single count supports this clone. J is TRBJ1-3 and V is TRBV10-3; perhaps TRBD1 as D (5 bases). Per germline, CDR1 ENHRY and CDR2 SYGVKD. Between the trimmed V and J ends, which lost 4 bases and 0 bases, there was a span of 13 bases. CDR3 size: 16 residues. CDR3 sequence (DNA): TGTGCCATCAGTGCCCCGGGACTGGTCTCTGGAAACACCATATATTTT. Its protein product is CAISAPGLVSGNTIYF.

The CDR3 DNA sequence: TGTGCCAGCAGTTTACGGGTCCCCTCCAATGAGCAGTTCTTC. This sequence encodes CASSLRVPSNEQFF. The chain recombines TRBV7-3 with TRBJ2-1; D is uncertain. CDR3 length: 14 amino acids. Trimming left V 6 bases short and J 6 bases short, with 15 bases between. The germline V gene encodes CDR1 SGHTA and CDR2 FQGTGA.

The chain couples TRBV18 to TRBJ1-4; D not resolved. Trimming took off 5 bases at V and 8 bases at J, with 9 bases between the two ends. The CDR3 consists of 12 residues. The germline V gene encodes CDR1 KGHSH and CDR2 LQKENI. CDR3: CASSEGREKLFF. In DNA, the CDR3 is TGTGCCAGCTCAGAGGGTAGAGAAAAACTGTTTTTT.

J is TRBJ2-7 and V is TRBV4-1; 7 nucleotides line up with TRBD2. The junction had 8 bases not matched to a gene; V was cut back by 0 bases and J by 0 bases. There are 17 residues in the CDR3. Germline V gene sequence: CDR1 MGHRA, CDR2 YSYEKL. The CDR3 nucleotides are TGCGCCAGCAGCCAAGATAGGGCTAGCGGAAACTCCTACGAGCAGTACTTC. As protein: CASSQDRASGNSYEQYF.

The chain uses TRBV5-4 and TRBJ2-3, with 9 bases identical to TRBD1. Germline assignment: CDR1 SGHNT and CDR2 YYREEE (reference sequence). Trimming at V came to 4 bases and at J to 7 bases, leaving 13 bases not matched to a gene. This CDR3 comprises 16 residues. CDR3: CASSEPGTGRRNTQYF. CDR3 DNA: TGTGCCAGCAGCGAACCCGGGACAGGGAGACGGAATACGCAGTATTTT.

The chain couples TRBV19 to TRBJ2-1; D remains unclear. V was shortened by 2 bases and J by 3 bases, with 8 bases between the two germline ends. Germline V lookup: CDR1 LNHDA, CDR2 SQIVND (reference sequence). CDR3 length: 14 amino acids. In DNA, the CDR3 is TGTGCCAGTAGTATACTAGAGAGCTACAATGAGCAGTTCTTC. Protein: CASSILESYNEQFF.

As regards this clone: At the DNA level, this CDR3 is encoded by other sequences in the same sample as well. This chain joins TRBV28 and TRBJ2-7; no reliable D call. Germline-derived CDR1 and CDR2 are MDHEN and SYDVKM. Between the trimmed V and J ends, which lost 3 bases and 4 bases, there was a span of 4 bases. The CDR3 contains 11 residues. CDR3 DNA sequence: TGTGCCAGCAGTTTGAATTACGAGCAGTACTTC. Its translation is CASSLNYEQYF.

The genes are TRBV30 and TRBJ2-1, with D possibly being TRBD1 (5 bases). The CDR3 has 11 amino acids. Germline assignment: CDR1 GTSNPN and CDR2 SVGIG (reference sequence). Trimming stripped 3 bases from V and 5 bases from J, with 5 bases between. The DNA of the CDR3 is TGTGCCTGGAGACAGGACAATGAGCAGTTCTTC. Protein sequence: CAWRQDNEQFF.

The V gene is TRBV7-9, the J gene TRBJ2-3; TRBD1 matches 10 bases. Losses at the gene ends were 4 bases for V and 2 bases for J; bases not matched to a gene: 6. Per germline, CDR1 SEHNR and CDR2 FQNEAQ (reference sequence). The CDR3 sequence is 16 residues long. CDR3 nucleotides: TGTGCCAGCAGCTCCTCGGGACAGGGGTACACAGATACGCAGTATTTT. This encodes CASSSSGQGYTDTQYF.

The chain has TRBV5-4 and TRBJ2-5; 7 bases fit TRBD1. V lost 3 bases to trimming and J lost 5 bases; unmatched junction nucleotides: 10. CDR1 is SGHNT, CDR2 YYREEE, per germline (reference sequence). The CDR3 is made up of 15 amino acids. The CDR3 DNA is TGTGCCAGCAGCTCGTGGATAGGGGGCACGGAGACCCAGTACTTC. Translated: CASSSWIGGTETQYF.

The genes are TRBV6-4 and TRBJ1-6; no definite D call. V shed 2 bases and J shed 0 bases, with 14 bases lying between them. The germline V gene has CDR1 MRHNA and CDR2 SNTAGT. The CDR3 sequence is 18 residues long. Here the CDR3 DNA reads TGTGCCAGCAGTGACCGCCTTCCCCCCAGCTCCTATAATTCACCCCTCCACTTT. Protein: CASSDRLPPSSYNSPLHF.

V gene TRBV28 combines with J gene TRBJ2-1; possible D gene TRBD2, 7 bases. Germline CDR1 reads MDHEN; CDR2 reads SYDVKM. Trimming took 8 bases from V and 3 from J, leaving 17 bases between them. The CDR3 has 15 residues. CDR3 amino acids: CASCGGASLYNEQFF. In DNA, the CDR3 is TGTGCCAGCTGCGGGGGCGCGTCCCTCTACAATGAGCAGTTCTTC. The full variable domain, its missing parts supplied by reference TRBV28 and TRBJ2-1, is DVKVTQSSRYLVKRTGEKVFLECVQDMDHENMFWYRQDPGLGLRLIYFSYDVKMKEKGDIPEGYSVSREKKERFSLILESASTNQTSMYLCASCGGASLYNEQFFGPGTRLTVL.